This is a list of T cell receptor beta chains from one sample in a study of blood T cell repertoires in COVID-19. Profiled with immunoSEQ multiplex PCR; TCRdb holds only in-frame clones, not every one. The repertoire includes 150,000 to 180,000 clones, approximately 80% of them detected once, and roughly an eighth sits in the top ten. What was sequenced was peripheral blood. Every receptor here comes from a woman aged 60 to 75 with COVID-19, enrolled during active disease. Both conserved end residues are part of each CDR3. The D gene is left open where the match is weak. Clone sizes are given selectively: once, few, many, or a class where the clone is expanded.

V gene: TRBV5-8; D gene: -; clone size: once; J gene: TRBJ2-2; CDR3 DNA: TGTGCCAGCATCGTCTACACCGGGGAGCTGTTTTTT; CDR3 protein: CASIVYTGELFF
V gene: TRBV5-1; D gene: TRBD1; clone size: -; J gene: TRBJ1-2; CDR3 DNA: TGCGCCAGCAGCTTACATACAGGGGGCGATGGCTACACCTTC; CDR3 protein: CASSLHTGGDGYTF
V gene: TRBV3-1/TRBV3-2; D gene: -; clone size: -; J gene: TRBJ1-3; CDR3 DNA: TGTGCCAGCAGCCAACGGGAATCTGGAAACACCATATATTTT; CDR3 protein: CASSQRESGNTIYF
V gene: TRBV29-1; D gene: TRBD1; clone size: -; J gene: TRBJ1-1; CDR3 DNA: TGCAGCTCGAAACAGGGGGGAGGAATTGAAGCTTTCTTT; CDR3 protein: CSSKQGGGIEAFF
V gene: TRBV29-1; D gene: -; clone size: -; J gene: TRBJ2-2; CDR3 DNA: TGCAGCGTTGTGTGGGGGCCCGGGGAGCTGTTTTTT; CDR3 protein: CSVVWGPGELFF
V gene: TRBV7-9; D gene: -; clone size: -; J gene: TRBJ2-5; CDR3 DNA: TGTGCCAGCAGCAAACAACAAGAGACCCAGTACTTC; CDR3 protein: CASSKQQETQYF
V gene: TRBV28; D gene: -; clone size: -; J gene: TRBJ1-5; CDR3 DNA: TGTGCCAGCAGTCCTTCGCGCCAGCCCCAGCATTTT; CDR3 protein: CASSPSRQPQHF
V gene: TRBV7-2; D gene: -; clone size: once; J gene: TRBJ1-2; CDR3 DNA: TGTGCCAGCAGCTTTCAGGGAACTAACTATGGCTACACCTTC; CDR3 protein: CASSFQGTNYGYTF
V gene: TRBV18; D gene: -; clone size: -; J gene: TRBJ1-5; CDR3 DNA: TGTGCCAGCTCACCACTGAGGGATAAGCAGCCCCAGCATTTT; CDR3 protein: CASSPLRDKQPQHF
V gene: TRBV5-1; D gene: -; clone size: -; J gene: TRBJ1-1; CDR3 DNA: TGCGCCAGCAGCTTAGGACAGTCAAATATGAACACTGAAGCTTTCTTT; CDR3 protein: CASSLGQSNMNTEAFF
V gene: TRBV5-1; D gene: -; clone size: -; J gene: TRBJ1-4; CDR3 DNA: TGCGCCAGCAGCTCGGGACAAAGTAGGGGTGAAAAACTGTTTTTT; CDR3 protein: CASSSGQSRGEKLFF
V gene: TRBV5-8; D gene: TRBD1; clone size: few; J gene: TRBJ1-1; CDR3 DNA: TGTGCCAGCAGCTTGGTTGGCCAGGGGGCCCCTGAAGCTTTCTTT; CDR3 protein: CASSLVGQGAPEAFF
V gene: TRBV18; D gene: -; clone size: -; J gene: TRBJ1-5; CDR3 DNA: TGTGCCAGCTCACCGAGGCAGGGAGGACAGCCCCAGCATTTT; CDR3 protein: CASSPRQGGQPQHF
V gene: TRBV19; D gene: -; clone size: -; J gene: TRBJ1-2; CDR3 DNA: TGTGCCAGTAGTATAGAACGGAGGGCTTCTAACTATGGCTACACCTTC; CDR3 protein: CASSIERRASNYGYTF
V gene: TRBV6-5; D gene: TRBD1; clone size: -; J gene: TRBJ1-2; CDR3 DNA: TGTGCCAGCAGCCGCGGACAGGTCCGGCCCTATGGCTACACCTTC; CDR3 protein: CASSRGQVRPYGYTF
V gene: TRBV18; D gene: -; clone size: -; J gene: TRBJ2-3; CDR3 DNA: TGTGCCAGCTCACCGGCACGCCTAAGCGGCACAGATACGCAGTATTTT; CDR3 protein: CASSPARLSGTDTQYF
V gene: TRBV19; D gene: TRBD1; clone size: -; J gene: TRBJ1-5; CDR3 DNA: TGTGCCAGTAGTATCGGGCGACAGGGGTACCAGCCCCAGCATTTT; CDR3 protein: CASSIGRQGYQPQHF
V gene: TRBV6-1; D gene: TRBD1; clone size: -; J gene: TRBJ1-3; CDR3 DNA: TGTGCCAGCAGTGCCTCGGACAGGGCCCCTGGAAACACCATATATTTT; CDR3 protein: CASSASDRAPGNTIYF
V gene: TRBV27; D gene: -; clone size: -; J gene: TRBJ1-6; CDR3 DNA: TGTGCCAGCAGTCCCACATGGTCAGTTAATTCACCCCTCCACTTT; CDR3 protein: CASSPTWSVNSPLHF
V gene: TRBV6-5; D gene: -; clone size: -; J gene: TRBJ2-1; CDR3 DNA: TGTGCCAGCAGTTGGGAAGCGGGCAATGAGCAGTTCTTC; CDR3 protein: CASSWEAGNEQFF
V gene: TRBV6-5; D gene: -; clone size: -; J gene: TRBJ2-7; CDR3 DNA: TGTGCCAGCAGCCCCACGACTGTCTCCTACGAGCAGTACTTC; CDR3 protein: CASSPTTVSYEQYF
V gene: TRBV3-1/TRBV3-2; D gene: -; clone size: -; J gene: TRBJ2-3; CDR3 DNA: TGTGCCAGCAGCCTCCTACGGTTTTACGGTACGCAGTATTTT; CDR3 protein: CASSLLRFYGTQYF
V gene: TRBV12-3/TRBV12-4; D gene: -; clone size: -; J gene: TRBJ2-3; CDR3 DNA: TGTGCCAGCAGTGCCGAGGATACGCAGTATTTT; CDR3 protein: CASSAEDTQYF
V gene: TRBV25-1; D gene: -; clone size: -; J gene: TRBJ1-4; CDR3 DNA: TGTGCCAGCAGTGATCGGGGTCCCACTAATGAAAAACTGTTTTTT; CDR3 protein: CASSDRGPTNEKLFF
V gene: TRBV6-4; D gene: -; clone size: -; J gene: TRBJ1-1; CDR3 DNA: TGTGCCAGCAGCATGACAGGGAACACTGAAGCTTTCTTT; CDR3 protein: CASSMTGNTEAFF
V gene: TRBV18; D gene: -; clone size: -; J gene: TRBJ2-2; CDR3 DNA: TGTGCCAGCTCACCGGGCGGGACCCCGAACACCGGGGAGCTGTTTTTT; CDR3 protein: CASSPGGTPNTGELFF
V gene: TRBV6-4; D gene: -; clone size: -; J gene: TRBJ2-3; CDR3 DNA: TGTGCCAGCAGTGAGAGGAGCACAGATACGCAGTATTTT; CDR3 protein: CASSERSTDTQYF
V gene: TRBV5-8; D gene: TRBD1; clone size: -; J gene: TRBJ1-4; CDR3 DNA: TGTGCCAGCGGGGGACAGCTTGAAAAACTGTTTTTT; CDR3 protein: CASGGQLEKLFF
V gene: TRBV5-4; D gene: TRBD2; clone size: once; J gene: TRBJ2-1; CDR3 DNA: TGTGCCAGCAGCTTGGTGAAGCGGGAGGGTGAGCAGTTCTTC; CDR3 protein: CASSLVKREGEQFF
V gene: TRBV7-2; D gene: TRBD1; clone size: few; J gene: TRBJ1-6; CDR3 DNA: TGTGCCAGCAGCATACTGACAGGGGACGATTCACCCCTCCACTTT; CDR3 protein: CASSILTGDDSPLHF
V gene: TRBV5-1; D gene: -; clone size: -; J gene: TRBJ2-7; CDR3 DNA: TGCGCCAGCAGACTCTCTAGCGTTGGAGGGGAGCAGTACTTC; CDR3 protein: CASRLSSVGGEQYF
V gene: TRBV25-1; D gene: TRBD1; clone size: -; J gene: TRBJ1-4; CDR3 DNA: TGTGCCAGCACACACAGGGGCACTAATGAAAAACTGTTTTTT; CDR3 protein: CASTHRGTNEKLFF
V gene: TRBV4-1; D gene: -; clone size: -; J gene: TRBJ1-1; CDR3 DNA: TGCGCCAGCAGCCAAGAGGGGACAACTTTGAACACTGAAGCTTTCTTT; CDR3 protein: CASSQEGTTLNTEAFF
V gene: TRBV7-3; D gene: TRBD2; clone size: -; J gene: TRBJ2-1; CDR3 DNA: TGTGCCAGTTCGACTAGCGGGGCTAATGAGCAGTTCTTC; CDR3 protein: CASSTSGANEQFF
V gene: TRBV2; D gene: TRBD1; clone size: -; J gene: TRBJ1-6; CDR3 DNA: TGTGCCAGCAGTCAGGGGGCTAAGAGCAATTCACCCCTCCACTTT; CDR3 protein: CASSQGAKSNSPLHF
V gene: TRBV20-1; D gene: -; clone size: -; J gene: TRBJ1-3; CDR3 DNA: TGCAGTGCTAGTAGTCGACTACTCTCTGGAAACACCATATATTTT; CDR3 protein: CSASSRLLSGNTIYF